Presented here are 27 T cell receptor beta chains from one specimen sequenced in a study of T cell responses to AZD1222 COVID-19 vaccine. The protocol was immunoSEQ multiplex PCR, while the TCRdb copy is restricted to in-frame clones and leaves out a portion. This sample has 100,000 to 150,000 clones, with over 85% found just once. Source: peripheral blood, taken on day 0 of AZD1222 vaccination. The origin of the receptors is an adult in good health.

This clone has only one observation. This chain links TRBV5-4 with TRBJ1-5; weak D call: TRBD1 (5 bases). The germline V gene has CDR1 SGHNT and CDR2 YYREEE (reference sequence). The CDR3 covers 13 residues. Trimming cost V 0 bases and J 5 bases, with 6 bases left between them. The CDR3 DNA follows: TGTGCCAGCAGCTTGGGAGGGGATCAGCCCCAGCATTTT. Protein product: CASSLGGDQPQHF.

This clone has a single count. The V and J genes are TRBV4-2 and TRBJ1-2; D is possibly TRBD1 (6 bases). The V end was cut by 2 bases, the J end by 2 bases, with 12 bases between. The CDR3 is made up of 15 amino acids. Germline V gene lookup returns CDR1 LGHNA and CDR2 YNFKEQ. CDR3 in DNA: TGTGCCAGCAGCCAACCAACCGGACAGAACTATGGCTACACCTTC. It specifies CASSQPTGQNYGYTF.

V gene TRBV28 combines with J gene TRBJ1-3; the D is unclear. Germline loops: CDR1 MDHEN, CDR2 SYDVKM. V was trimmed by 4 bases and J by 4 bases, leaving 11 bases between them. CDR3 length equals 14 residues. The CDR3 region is CASSSPSTGNTIYF. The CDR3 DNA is TGTGCCAGCAGTTCCCCGTCCACCGGAAACACCATATATTTT. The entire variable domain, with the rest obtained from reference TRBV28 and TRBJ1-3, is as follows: DVKVTQSSRYLVKRTGEKVFLECVQDMDHENMFWYRQDPGLGLRLIYFSYDVKMKEKGDIPEGYSVSREKKERFSLILESASTNQTSMYLCASSSPSTGNTIYFGEGSWLTVV.

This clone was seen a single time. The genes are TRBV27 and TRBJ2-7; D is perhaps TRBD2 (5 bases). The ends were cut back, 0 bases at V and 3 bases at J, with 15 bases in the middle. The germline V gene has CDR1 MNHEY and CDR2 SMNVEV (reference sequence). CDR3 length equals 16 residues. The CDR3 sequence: CASSLSIGDRDYEQYF. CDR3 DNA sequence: TGTGCCAGCAGTTTATCGATCGGGGATCGGGACTACGAGCAGTACTTC.

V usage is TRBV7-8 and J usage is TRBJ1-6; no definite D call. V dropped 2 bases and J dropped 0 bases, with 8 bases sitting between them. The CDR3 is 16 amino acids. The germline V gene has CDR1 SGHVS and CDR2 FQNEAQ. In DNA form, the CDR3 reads TGTGCCAGCAGCTTAAGTCGATTCTCCTATAATTCACCCCTCCACTTT. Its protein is CASSLSRFSYNSPLHF.

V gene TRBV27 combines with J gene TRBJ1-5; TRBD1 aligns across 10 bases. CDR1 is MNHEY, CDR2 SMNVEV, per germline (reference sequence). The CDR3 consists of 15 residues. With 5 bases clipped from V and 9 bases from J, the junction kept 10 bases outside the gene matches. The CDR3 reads CASSPATGGARPQHF. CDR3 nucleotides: TGTGCCAGCAGTCCGGCGACAGGGGGCGCAAGGCCCCAGCATTTT.

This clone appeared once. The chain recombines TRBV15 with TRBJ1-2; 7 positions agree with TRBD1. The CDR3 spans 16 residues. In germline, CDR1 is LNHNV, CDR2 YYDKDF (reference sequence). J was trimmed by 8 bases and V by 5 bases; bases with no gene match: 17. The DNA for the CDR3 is TGTGCCACCAGCGAAAGGTCGGGCACTCTCAGGGGGGGCTACACCTTC. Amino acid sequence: CATSERSGTLRGGYTF.

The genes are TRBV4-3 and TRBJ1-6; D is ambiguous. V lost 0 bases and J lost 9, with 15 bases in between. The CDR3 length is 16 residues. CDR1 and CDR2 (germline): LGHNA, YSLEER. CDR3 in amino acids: CASSQEVAELGSPLHF. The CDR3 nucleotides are TGCGCCAGCAGCCAAGAAGTTGCCGAACTAGGTTCACCCCTCCACTTT.

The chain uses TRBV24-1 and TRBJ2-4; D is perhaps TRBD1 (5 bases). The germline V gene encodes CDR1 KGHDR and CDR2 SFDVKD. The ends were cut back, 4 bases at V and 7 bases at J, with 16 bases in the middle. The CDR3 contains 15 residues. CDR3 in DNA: TGTGCCACCAGTGACCCCGACAGCCGGATGAACATTCAGTACTTC. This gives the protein CATSDPDSRMNIQYF.

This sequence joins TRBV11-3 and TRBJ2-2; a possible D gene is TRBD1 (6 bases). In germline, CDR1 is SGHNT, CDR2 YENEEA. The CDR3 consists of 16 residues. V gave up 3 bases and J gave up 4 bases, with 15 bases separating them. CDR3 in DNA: TGTGCCAGCAGCTTCAGTACCAGGGGCGTCACCGGGGAGCTGTTTTTT. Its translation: CASSFSTRGVTGELFF. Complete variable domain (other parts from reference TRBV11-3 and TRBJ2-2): EAGVVQSPRYKIIEKKQPVAFWCNPISGHNTLYWYLQNLGQGPELLIRYENEEAVDDSQLPKDRFSAERLKGVDSTLKIQPAELGDSAVYLCASSFSTRGVTGELFFGEGSRLTVL.

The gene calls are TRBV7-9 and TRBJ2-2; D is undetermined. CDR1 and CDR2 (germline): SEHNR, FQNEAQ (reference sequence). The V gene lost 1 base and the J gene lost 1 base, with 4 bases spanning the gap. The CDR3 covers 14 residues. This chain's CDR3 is CASSLEGNTGELFF. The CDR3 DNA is TGTGCCAGCAGCTTAGAGGGGAACACCGGGGAGCTGTTTTTT.

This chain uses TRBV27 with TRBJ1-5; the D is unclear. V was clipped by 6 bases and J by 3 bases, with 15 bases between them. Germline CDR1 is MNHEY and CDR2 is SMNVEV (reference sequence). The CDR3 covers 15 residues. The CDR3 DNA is TGTGCCAGCAGCTTTCTAGGCGGCTCCAATCAGCCCCAGCATTTT. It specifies CASSFLGGSNQPQHF.

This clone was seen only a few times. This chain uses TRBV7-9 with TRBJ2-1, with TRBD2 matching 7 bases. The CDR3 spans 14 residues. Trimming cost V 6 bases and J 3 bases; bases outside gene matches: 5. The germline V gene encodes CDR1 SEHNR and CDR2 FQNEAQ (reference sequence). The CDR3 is CASRLERDYNEQFF. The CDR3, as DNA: TGTGCCAGCAGGTTGGAGCGGGACTACAATGAGCAGTTCTTC. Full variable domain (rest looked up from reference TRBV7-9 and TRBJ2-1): DTGVSQNPRHKITKRGQNVTFRCDPISEHNRLYWYRQTLGQGPEFLTYFQNEAQLEKSRLLSDRFSAERPKGSFSTLEIQRTEQGDSAMYLCASRLERDYNEQFFGPGTRLTVL.

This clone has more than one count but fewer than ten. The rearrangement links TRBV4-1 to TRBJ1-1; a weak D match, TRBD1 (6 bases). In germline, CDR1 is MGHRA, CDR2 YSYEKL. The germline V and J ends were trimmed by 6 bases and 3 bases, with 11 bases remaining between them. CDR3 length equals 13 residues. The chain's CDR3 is CASRETGHTEAFF. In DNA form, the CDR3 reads TGCGCCAGCAGGGAGACAGGCCACACTGAAGCTTTCTTT.

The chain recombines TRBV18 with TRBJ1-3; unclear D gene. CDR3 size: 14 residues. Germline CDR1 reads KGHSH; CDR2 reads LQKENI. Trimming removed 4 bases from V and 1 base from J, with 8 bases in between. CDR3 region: CASSRGSSGNTIYF. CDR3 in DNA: TGTGCCAGCTCACGAGGGAGTTCTGGAAACACCATATATTTT. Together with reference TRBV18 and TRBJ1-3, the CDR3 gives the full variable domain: NAGVMQNPRHLVRRRGQEARLRCSPMKGHSHVYWYRQLPEEGLKFMVYLQKENIIDESGMPKERFSAEFPKEGPSILRIQQVVRGDSAAYFCASSRGSSGNTIYFGEGSWLTVV.

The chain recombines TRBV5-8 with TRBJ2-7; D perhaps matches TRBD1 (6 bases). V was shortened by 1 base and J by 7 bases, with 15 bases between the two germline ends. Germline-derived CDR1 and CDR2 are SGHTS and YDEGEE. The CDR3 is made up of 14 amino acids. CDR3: CASSLTQGNGEQYF. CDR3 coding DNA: TGTGCCAGCAGCTTGACCCAGGGGAATGGGGAGCAGTACTTC.

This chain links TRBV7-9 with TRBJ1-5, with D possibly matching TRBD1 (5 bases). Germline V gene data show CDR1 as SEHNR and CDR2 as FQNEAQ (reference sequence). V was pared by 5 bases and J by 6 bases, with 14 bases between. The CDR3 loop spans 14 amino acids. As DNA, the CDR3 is TGTGCCAGCAGCGCGCAGGGAGAGGGTCAGCCCCAGCATTTT. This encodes CASSAQGEGQPQHF. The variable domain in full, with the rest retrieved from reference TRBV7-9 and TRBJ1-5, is DTGVSQNPRHKITKRGQNVTFRCDPISEHNRLYWYRQTLGQGPEFLTYFQNEAQLEKSRLLSDRFSAERPKGSFSTLEIQRTEQGDSAMYLCASSAQGEGQPQHFGDGTRLSIL.

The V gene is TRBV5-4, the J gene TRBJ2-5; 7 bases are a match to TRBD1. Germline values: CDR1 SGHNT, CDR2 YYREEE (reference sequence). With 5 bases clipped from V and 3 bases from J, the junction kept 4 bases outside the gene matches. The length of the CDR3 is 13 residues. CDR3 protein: CASRSGTEETQYF. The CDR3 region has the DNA TGTGCCAGCAGATCCGGGACAGAAGAGACCCAGTACTTC.

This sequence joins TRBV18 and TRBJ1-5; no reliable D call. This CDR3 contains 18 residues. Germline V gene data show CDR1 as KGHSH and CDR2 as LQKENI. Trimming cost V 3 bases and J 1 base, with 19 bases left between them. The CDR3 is CASSPQERAPWSNQPQHF. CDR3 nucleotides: TGTGCCAGCTCACCCCAGGAAAGGGCTCCCTGGAGCAATCAGCCCCAGCATTTT.

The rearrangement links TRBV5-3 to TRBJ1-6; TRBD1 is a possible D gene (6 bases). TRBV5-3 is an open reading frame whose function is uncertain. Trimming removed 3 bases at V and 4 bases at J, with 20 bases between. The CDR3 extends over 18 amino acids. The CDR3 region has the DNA TGTGCCAGAAGCTCGGGACACCGGGGAGAGTTTTATAATTCACCCCTCCACTTT. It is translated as CARSSGHRGEFYNSPLHF.

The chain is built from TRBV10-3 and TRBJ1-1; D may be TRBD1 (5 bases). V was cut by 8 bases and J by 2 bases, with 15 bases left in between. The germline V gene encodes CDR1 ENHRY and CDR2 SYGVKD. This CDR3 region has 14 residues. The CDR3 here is CAIRKDKGNTEAFF. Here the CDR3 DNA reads TGTGCCATCCGAAAGGACAAAGGAAACACTGAAGCTTTCTTT.

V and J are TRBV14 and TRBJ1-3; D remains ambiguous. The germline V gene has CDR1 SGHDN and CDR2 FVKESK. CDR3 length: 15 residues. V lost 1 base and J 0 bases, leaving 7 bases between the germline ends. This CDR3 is CASSQGWSSGNTIYF. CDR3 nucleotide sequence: TGTGCCAGCAGCCAAGGGTGGTCCTCTGGAAACACCATATATTTT.

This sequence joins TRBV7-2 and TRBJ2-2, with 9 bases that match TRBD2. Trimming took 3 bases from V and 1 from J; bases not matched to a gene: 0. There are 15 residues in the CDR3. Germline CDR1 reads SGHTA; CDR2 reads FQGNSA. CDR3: CASSLTSGNTGELFF. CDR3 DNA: TGTGCCAGCAGCTTGACTAGCGGGAACACCGGGGAGCTGTTTTTT.

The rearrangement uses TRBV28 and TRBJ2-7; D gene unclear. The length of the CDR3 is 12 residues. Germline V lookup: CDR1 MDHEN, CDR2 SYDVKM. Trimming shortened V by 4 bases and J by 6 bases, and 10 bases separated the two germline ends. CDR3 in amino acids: CASSSLPGEQYF. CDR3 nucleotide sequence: TGTGCCAGCAGTTCCCTACCAGGCGAGCAGTACTTC. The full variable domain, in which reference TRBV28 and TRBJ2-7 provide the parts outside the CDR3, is DVKVTQSSRYLVKRTGEKVFLECVQDMDHENMFWYRQDPGLGLRLIYFSYDVKMKEKGDIPEGYSVSREKKERFSLILESASTNQTSMYLCASSSLPGEQYFGPGTRLTVT.

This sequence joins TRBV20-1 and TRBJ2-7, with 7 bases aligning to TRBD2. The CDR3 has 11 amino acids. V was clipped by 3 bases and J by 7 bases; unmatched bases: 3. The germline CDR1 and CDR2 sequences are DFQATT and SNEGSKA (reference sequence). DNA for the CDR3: TGCAGTGCTAGCCGGGACTATGAGCAGTACTTC. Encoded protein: CSASRDYEQYF.

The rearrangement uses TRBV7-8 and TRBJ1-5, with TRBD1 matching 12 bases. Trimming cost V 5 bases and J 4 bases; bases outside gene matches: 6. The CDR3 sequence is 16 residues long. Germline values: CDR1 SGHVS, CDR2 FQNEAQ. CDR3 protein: CASSPPGQGANQPQHF. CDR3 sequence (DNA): TGTGCCAGCAGCCCACCGGGACAGGGGGCGAATCAGCCCCAGCATTTT.

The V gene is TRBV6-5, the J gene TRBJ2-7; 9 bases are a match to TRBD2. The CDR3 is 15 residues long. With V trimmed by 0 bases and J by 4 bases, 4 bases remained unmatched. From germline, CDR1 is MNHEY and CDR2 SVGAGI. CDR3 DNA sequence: TGTGCCAGCAGTTACTCGAGCGGGAGGTCGTACGAGCAGTACTTC. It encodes CASSYSSGRSYEQYF.